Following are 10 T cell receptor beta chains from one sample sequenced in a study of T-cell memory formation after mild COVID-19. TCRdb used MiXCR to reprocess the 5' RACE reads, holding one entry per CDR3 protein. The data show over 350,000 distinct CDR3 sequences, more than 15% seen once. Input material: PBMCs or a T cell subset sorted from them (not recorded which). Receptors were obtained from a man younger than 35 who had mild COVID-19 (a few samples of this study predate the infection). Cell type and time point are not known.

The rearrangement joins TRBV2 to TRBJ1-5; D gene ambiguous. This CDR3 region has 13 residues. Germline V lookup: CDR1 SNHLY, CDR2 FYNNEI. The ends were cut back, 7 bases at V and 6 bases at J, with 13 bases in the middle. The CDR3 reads CASISEEAQPQHF. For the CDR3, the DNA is TGTGCCAGCATATCCGAGGAGGCTCAGCCCCAGCATTTT.

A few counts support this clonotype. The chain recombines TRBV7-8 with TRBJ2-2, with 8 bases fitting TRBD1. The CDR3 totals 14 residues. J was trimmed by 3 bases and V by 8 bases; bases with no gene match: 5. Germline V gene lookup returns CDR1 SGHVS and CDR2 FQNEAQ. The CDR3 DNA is TGTGCCAGCGCCTTGGACAGGGACACCGGGGAGCTGTTTTTT. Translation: CASALDRDTGELFF.

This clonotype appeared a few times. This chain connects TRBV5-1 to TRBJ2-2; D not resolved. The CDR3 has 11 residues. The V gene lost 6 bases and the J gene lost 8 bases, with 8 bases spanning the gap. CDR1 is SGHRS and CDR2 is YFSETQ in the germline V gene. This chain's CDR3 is CASTVGGELFF. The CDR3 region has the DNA TGCGCCAGCACAGTTGGAGGGGAGCTGTTTTTT.

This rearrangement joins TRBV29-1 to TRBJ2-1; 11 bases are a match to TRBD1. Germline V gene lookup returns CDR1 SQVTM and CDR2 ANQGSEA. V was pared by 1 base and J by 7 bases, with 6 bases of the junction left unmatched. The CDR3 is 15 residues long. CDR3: CSVEARDRGGNEQFF. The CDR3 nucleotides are TGCAGCGTTGAAGCCCGGGACAGGGGGGGGAATGAGCAGTTCTTC.

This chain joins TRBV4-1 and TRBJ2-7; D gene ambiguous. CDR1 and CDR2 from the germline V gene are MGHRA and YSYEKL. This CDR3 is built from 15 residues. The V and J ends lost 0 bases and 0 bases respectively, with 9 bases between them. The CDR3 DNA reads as TGCGCCAGCAGCCAAGAGGCCCTAAGCTCCTACGAGCAGTACGTC. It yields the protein CASSQEALSSYEQYV.

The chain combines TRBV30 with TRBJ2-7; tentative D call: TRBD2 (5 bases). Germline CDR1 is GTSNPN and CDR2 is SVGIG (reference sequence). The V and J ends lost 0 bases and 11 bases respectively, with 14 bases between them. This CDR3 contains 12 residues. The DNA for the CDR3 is TGTGCCTGGAGTGTACTTGGAGTCGGGGAGTACTTC. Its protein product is CAWSVLGVGEYF.

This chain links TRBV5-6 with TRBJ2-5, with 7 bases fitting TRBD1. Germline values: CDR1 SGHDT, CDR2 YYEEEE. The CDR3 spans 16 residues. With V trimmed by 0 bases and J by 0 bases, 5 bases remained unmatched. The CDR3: CASSLGTGLYQETQYF. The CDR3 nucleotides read TGTGCCAGCAGCTTGGGGACAGGACTGTACCAAGAGACCCAGTACTTC. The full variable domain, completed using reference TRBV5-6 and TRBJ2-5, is DAGVTQSPTHLIKTRGQQVTLRCSPKSGHDTVSWYQQALGQGPQFIFQYYEEEERQRGNFPDRFSGHQFPNYSSELNVNALLLGDSALYLCASSLGTGLYQETQYFGPGTRLLVL.

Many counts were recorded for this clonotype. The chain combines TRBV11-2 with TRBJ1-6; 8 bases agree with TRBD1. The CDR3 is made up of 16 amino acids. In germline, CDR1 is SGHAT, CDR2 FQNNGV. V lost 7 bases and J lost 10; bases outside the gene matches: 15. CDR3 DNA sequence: TGTGCCAGCACCCCGGAAGGACAGGGAGGACTCTCACCCCTCCACTTT. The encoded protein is CASTPEGQGGLSPLHF.

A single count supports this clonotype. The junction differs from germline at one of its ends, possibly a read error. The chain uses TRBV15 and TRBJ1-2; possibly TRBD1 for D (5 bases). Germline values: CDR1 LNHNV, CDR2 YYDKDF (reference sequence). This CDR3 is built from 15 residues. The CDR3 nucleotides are TGTGCCACCATCAGAGAGTGGGGTGGGGGTTATGGCTACACCTTC. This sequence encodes CATIREWGGGYGYTF.

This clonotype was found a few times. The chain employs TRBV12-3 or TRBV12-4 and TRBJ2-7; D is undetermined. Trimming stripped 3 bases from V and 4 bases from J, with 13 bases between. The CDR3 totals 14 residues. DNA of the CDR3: TGTGCCAGCAGTTTCGGTCCGGGCTTGTACGAGCAGTACTTC. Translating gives CASSFGPGLYEQYF.